Below, one T cell receptor beta chain is given with its context. Its antigen is unknown. These data belong to a study of monozygotic twins with cystic fibrosis. Study-level background: With roughly 16 PCR cycles, barcoded libraries came from about 3.2 micrograms of fragmented DNA.

TCRdb's copy holds only in-frame clones and misses some; the assay was immunoSEQ multiplex PCR. The table lists approximately 27,000 clones, less than 95% of them singletons. The germline V gene encodes CDR1 SQVTM and CDR2 ANQGSEA. CDR3 length equals 12 residues. The V gene lost 2 bases and the J gene lost 4 bases, with 8 bases spanning the gap. The study's findings and limits: In 13 of 16 pairs, V gene usage was closest to the co-twin's.

The sequencing input was blood. The receptor's source is a girl aged 2-10 years with cystic fibrosis. The rearrangement joins TRBV29-1 to TRBJ1-2; no reliable D call. CDR3 coding DNA: TGCAGCGTTGAAAAGGATACCTATGGCTACACCTTC. This codes for CSVEKDTYGYTF.